Only one count was recorded for the clone carrying this T cell receptor (beta chain). Its antigen is unidentified. This entry comes from a study of radiation and T cells in renal cell carcinoma. Study context: Nephrectomy followed 15 Gy stereotactic body radiation by 4 weeks.

General study points: Pretreatment tumor biopsies were lacking, so baseline clonotypes are unknown.

Time point specified: baseline pretreatment blood. Treatment: 15 Gy SBRT to primary tumor, nephrectomy 4 weeks later. This renal cell carcinoma was of the clear cell type. V shed 3 bases and J shed 5 bases, with 20 bases lying between them. Germline V gene lookup returns CDR1 MDHEN and CDR2 SYDVKM. CDR3 length: 16 amino acids. Assay used: immunoSEQ multiplex PCR; TCRdb lists only in-frame clones, some missing. The sample records some 150,000 clones, 83% being singletons. This specimen consisted of blood, obtained from a patient whose treatment included radiotherapy and nephrectomy. This receptor was obtained from a woman aged 45-65 years with renal cell carcinoma. The J gene is TRBJ2-7, the V gene TRBV28; TRBD2 is a possible D gene (6 bases). In DNA form, the CDR3 reads TGTGCCAGCAGTTTGGGTGGGAGGACTGCAACGGACGAGCAGTACTTC. Translation gives CASSLGGRTATDEQYF. Supplemented by reference TRBV28 and TRBJ2-7, the full variable domain reads DVKVTQSSRYLVKRTGEKVFLECVQDMDHENMFWYRQDPGLGLRLIYFSYDVKMKEKGDIPEGYSVSREKKERFSLILESASTNQTSMYLCASSLGGRTATDEQYFGPGTRLTVT.